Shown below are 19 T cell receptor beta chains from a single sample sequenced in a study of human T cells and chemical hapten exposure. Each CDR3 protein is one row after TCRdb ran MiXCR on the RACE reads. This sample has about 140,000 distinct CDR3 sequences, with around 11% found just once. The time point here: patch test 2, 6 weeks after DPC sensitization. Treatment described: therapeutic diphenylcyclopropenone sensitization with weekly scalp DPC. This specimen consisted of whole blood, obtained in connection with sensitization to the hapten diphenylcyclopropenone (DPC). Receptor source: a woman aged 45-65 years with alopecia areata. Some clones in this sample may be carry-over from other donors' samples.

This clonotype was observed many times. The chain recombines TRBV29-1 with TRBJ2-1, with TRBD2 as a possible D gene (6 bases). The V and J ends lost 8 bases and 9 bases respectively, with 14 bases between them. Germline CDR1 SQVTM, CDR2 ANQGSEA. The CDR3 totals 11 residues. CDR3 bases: TGCAGCCTCCGGAGGGGCCCTGAGCAGTTCTTC. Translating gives CSLRRGPEQFF.

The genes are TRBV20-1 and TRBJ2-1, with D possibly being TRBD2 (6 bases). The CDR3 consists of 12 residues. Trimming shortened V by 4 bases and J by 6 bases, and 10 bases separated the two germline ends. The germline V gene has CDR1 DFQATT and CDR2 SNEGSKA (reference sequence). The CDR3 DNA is TGCAGTGCTACCCGGACTATCAATGAGCAGTTCTTC. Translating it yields CSATRTINEQFF.

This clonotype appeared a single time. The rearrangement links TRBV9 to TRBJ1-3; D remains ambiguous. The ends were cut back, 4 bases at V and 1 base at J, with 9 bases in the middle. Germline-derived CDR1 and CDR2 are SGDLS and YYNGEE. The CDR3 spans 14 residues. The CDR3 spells CASSPVDSGNTIYF. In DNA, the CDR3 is TGTGCCAGCAGCCCAGTTGATTCTGGAAACACCATATATTTT.

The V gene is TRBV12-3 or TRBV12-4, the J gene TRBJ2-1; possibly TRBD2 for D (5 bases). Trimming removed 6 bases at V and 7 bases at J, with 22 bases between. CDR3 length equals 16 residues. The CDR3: CASSQVGVGRRNEQFF. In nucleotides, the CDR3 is TGTGCCAGCAGCCAGGTCGGGGTCGGCCGGAGGAATGAGCAGTTCTTC.

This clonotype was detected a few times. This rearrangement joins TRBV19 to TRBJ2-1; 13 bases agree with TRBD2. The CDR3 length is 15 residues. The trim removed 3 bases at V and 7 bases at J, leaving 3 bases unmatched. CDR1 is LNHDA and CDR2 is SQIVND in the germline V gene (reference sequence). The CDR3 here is CASSMGTSGINEQFF. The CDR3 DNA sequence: TGTGCCAGTAGTATGGGGACTAGCGGGATAAATGAGCAGTTCTTC.

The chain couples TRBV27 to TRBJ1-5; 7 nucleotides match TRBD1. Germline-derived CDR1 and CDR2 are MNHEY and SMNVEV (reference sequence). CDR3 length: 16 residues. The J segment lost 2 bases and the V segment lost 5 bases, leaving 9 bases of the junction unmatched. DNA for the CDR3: TGTGCCAGCAGTGACAGACAGGGCTTAGGCAATCAGCCCCAGCATTTT. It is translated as CASSDRQGLGNQPQHF.

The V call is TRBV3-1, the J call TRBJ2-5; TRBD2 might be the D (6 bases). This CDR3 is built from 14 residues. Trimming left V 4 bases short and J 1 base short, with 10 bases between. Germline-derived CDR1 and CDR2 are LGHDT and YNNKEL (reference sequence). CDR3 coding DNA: TGTGCCAGCAGCCGCGTTAGCGGCCAAGAGACCCAGTACTTC. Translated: CASSRVSGQETQYF.

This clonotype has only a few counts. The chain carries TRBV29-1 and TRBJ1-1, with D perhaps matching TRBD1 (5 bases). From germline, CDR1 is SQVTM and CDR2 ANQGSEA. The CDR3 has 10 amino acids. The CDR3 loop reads CVGANTEAFF. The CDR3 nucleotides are TGCGTAGGGGCGAACACTGAAGCTTTCTTT. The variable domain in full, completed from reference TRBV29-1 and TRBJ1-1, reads SAVISQKPSRDICQRGTSLTIQCQVDSQVTMMFWYRQQPGQSLTLIATANQGSEATYESGFVIDKFPISRPNLTFSTLTVSNMSPEDSSIYLCVGANTEAFFGQGTRLTVV.

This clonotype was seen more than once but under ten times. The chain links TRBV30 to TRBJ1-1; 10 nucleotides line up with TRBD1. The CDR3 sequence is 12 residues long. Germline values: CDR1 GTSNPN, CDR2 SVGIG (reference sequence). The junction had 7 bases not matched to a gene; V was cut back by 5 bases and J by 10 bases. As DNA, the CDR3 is TGTGCCTGGCTACGGGACAGGGGACGAGCTTTCTTT. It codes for CAWLRDRGRAFF.

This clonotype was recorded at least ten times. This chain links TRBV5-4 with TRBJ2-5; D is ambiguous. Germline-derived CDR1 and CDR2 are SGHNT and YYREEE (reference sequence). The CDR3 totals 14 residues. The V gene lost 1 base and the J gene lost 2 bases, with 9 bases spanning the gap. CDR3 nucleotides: TGTGCCAGCAGCTTGTTTGGTTCTCAAGAGACCCAGTACTTC. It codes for CASSLFGSQETQYF. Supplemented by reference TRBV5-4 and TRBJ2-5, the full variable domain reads ETGVTQSPTHLIKTRGQQVTLRCSSQSGHNTVSWYQQALGQGPQFIFQYYREEENGRGNFPPRFSGLQFPNYSSELNVNALELDDSALYLCASSLFGSQETQYFGPGTRLLVL.

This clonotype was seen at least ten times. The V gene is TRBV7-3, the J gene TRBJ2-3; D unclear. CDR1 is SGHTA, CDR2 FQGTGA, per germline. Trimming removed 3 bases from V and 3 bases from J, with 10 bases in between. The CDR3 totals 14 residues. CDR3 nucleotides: TGTGCCAGCAGCTTCCTTGGGTTGACAGATACGCAGTATTTT. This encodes CASSFLGLTDTQYF.

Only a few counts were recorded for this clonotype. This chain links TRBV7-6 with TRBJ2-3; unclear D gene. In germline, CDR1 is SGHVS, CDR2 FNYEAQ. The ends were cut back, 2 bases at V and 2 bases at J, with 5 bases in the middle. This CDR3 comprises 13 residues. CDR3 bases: TGTGCCAGCAGCTTAAAGGTCACAGATACGCAGTATTTT. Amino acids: CASSLKVTDTQYF.

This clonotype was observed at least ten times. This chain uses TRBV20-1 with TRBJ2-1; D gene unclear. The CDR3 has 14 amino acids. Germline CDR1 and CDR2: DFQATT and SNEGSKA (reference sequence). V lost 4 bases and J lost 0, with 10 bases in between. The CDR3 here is CSAINPSSYNEQFF. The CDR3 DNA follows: TGCAGTGCTATAAACCCGAGCTCCTACAATGAGCAGTTCTTC.

As DNA, the CDR3 is TGTGCCAGCAGTTTAGGGACTAGCAGGTACGAGCAGTACTTC. Its protein product is CASSLGTSRYEQYF. The chain couples TRBV12-3 or TRBV12-4 to TRBJ2-7; 8 bases are a match to TRBD2. Trimming removed 1 base from V and 4 bases from J; junction bases left unmatched: 3. The CDR3 contains 14 residues.

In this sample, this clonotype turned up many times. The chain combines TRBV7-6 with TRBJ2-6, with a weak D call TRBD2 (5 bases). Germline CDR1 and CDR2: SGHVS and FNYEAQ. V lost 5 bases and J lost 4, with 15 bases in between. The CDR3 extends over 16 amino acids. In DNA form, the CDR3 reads TGTGCCAGCAGCCCTGAGGATGGGAGAGGGGCCAACGTCCTGACTTTC. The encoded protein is CASSPEDGRGANVLTF.

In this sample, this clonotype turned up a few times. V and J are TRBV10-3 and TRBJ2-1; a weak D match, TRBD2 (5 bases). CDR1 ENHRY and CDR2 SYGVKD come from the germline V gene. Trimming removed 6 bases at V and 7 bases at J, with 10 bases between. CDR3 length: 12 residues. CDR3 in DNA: TGTGCCATCAGCGCGGACTTAAATGAGCAGTTCTTC. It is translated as CAISADLNEQFF.

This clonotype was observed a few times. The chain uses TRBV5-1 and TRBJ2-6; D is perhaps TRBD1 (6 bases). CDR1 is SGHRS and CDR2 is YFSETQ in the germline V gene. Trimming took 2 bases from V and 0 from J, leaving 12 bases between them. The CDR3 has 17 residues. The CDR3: CASSFAGAGSGANVLTF. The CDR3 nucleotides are TGCGCCAGCAGCTTTGCAGGGGCGGGCTCTGGGGCCAACGTCCTGACTTTC.

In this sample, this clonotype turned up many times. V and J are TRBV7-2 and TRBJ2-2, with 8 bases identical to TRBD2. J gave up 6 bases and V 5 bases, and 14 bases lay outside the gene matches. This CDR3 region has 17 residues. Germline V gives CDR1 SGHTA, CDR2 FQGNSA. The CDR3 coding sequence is TGTGCCAGCAGCCCCGAACTAGCGGCTCTTGATGCCGGGGAGCTGTTTTTT. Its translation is CASSPELAALDAGELFF.

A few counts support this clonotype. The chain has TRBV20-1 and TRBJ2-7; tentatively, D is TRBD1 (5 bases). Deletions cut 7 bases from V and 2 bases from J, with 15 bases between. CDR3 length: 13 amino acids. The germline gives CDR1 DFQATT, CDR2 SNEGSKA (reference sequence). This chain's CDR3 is CSEGHGTPYEQYF. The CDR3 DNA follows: TGCAGTGAGGGGCACGGCACTCCCTACGAGCAGTACTTC.